This TCR beta chain was profiled in a study of early T cells in non-severe SARS-CoV-2 infection. Study-level background: The chains were unpaired, and the sequenced material was bulk RNA from unsorted whole blood.

Each single cDNA molecule received a unique molecular identifier. TCRdb reanalysed the 5' RACE reads using MiXCR and keeps one entry per CDR3 protein. The sample records 70,000 to 95,000 distinct CDR3 sequences, approximately 14% being singletons. The trim removed 3 bases at V and 2 bases at J, leaving 8 bases unmatched. Germline CDR1 and CDR2: KGHSH and LQKENI. The length of the CDR3 is 16 residues. Only a few counts were recorded for this clonotype. Its target is not known. Regarding the study as a whole: The study's VDJdb matching favored anti-spike CD8 responses and missed private and CD4 specificities.

The sample consisted of whole blood. The chain joins TRBV18 to TRBJ1-1, with 8 bases lining up with TRBD1. The origin of this receptor is an adult who was a healthcare worker with PCR-confirmed SARS-CoV-2 infection or an uninfected control (not recorded which). The CDR3: CASSPNHDRGNTEAFF. The CDR3 DNA reads as TGTGCCAGCTCACCCAACCACGACAGGGGAAACACTGAAGCTTTCTTT.